The 15 T cell receptor beta chains presented below share a single source sample, sequenced in a study of OX40 agonist ivuxolimab in advanced cancers. The library was built by means of the immunoSEQ multiplex PCR assay. In TCRdb, the immuneACCESS table is reduced to in-frame sequences with V and J assigned. These tables do not hold every clone; where another copy was compared, an unresolved V gene accounts for under half, and the others remain unexplained. This sample holds 45,000 to 60,000 clones; 80% to 90% were observed only once. 10% of the sample lies in the top ten. Sequencing was performed on CD4+ or CD8+ T cells sorted from blood, taken in a trial of the OX40 agonist ivuxolimab. The origin of the receptors is an adult with an advanced solid tumor such as melanoma, head and neck, liver or kidney cancer.

The chain couples TRBV27 to TRBJ2-4; D is unresolved. CDR3 size: 14 residues. Germline CDR1 MNHEY, CDR2 SMNVEV (reference sequence). Trimming removed 3 bases at V and 6 bases at J, with 12 bases between. The CDR3 sequence is CASSFLDSGNIQYF. The CDR3 DNA is TGTGCCAGCAGTTTCCTTGATTCGGGAAACATTCAGTACTTC.

J is TRBJ2-1 and V is TRBV18; 8 bases map to TRBD1. Germline CDR1 is KGHSH and CDR2 is LQKENI. V shed 6 bases, J shed 5 bases, and the junction held 9 bases outside the gene matches. There are 15 residues in the CDR3. CDR3 sequence reads: CASSRETGADNEQFF. The DNA of the CDR3 is TGTGCCAGCTCCCGGGAGACAGGGGCAGACAATGAGCAGTTCTTC.

The rearrangement uses TRBV6-5 and TRBJ2-3; D assignment may be TRBD1 or TRBD2 (6 bases each). Trimming took off 6 bases at V and 10 bases at J, with 23 bases between the two ends. This CDR3 contains 15 residues. Looked up from germline, CDR1 is MNHEY and CDR2 is SVGAGI. CDR3 sequence (DNA): TGTGCCAGCAGCCCATCGGAGGGGGGCTTATCTCCGCAGTATTTT. Its protein is CASSPSEGGLSPQYF.

This clone has just a few counts. The chain recombines TRBV11-3 with TRBJ2-5; D unresolved. Germline CDR1 is SGHNT and CDR2 is YENEEA. V lost 5 bases, J lost 3 bases, and 16 bases lay in between. CDR3 length equals 15 residues. CDR3 sequence reads: CASSPSLALKETQYF. The CDR3, as DNA: TGTGCCAGCAGCCCATCCTTGGCCCTCAAAGAGACCCAGTACTTC.

The gene calls are TRBV27 and TRBJ1-1, with D unclear. This CDR3 region has 13 residues. In germline, CDR1 is MNHEY, CDR2 SMNVEV (reference sequence). V gave up 2 bases and J gave up 4 bases, with 8 bases separating them. CDR3 in DNA: TGTGCCAGCAGTTTAGGGGTCGGCACTGAAGCTTTCTTT. It encodes CASSLGVGTEAFF.

V is TRBV13 and J is TRBJ1-1; D call uncertain. CDR3 length equals 13 residues. Germline CDR1 and CDR2: PRHDT and FYEKMQ (reference sequence). Trimming took off 0 bases at V and 3 bases at J, with 5 bases between the two ends. CDR3 in DNA: TGTGCCAGCAGCTTAGGCCTTTACACTGAAGCTTTCTTT. Translation: CASSLGLYTEAFF. Full variable domain (remainder filled in from reference TRBV13 and TRBJ1-1): AAGVIQSPRHLIKEKRETATLKCYPIPRHDTVYWYQQGPGQDPQFLISFYEKMQSDKGSIPDRFSAQQFSDYHSELNMSSLELGDSALYFCASSLGLYTEAFFGQGTRLTVV.

The rearrangement uses TRBV5-4 and TRBJ2-7; D remains unclear. CDR1 and CDR2 (germline): SGHNT, YYREEE (reference sequence). The CDR3 is 13 residues long. Trimming took 0 bases from V and 3 from J, leaving 7 bases between them. The CDR3 loop reads CASSLGSDYEQYF. The CDR3 DNA reads as TGTGCCAGCAGCTTGGGGTCAGACTACGAGCAGTACTTC.

The J gene is TRBJ2-1, the V gene TRBV27; 7 nucleotides agree with TRBD2. CDR1 is MNHEY and CDR2 is SMNVEV in the germline V gene (reference sequence). Losses at the gene ends were 4 bases for V and 3 bases for J; bases not matched to a gene: 6. The CDR3 sequence is 15 residues long. CDR3 nucleotides: TGTGCCAGCAGTTCTCAGGCTAGCGGCTACAATGAGCAGTTCTTC. It codes for CASSSQASGYNEQFF.

The chain carries TRBV5-8 and TRBJ1-2, with no clear D. V was clipped by 2 bases and J by 3 bases, with 14 bases between them. CDR1 and CDR2 from the germline V gene are SGHTS and YDEGEE. The CDR3 sequence is 15 residues long. The CDR3 protein is CASSFSGNVDYGYTF. The CDR3 region has the DNA TGTGCCAGCAGCTTTTCCGGGAATGTCGACTATGGCTACACCTTC.

This chain joins TRBV19 and TRBJ1-1, with 8 bases identical to TRBD1. V was pared by 8 bases and J by 7 bases, with 6 bases of the junction left unmatched. Germline assignment: CDR1 LNHDA and CDR2 SQIVND (reference sequence). The CDR3 runs to 12 residues. The DNA of the CDR3 is TGTGCCAGTGGACAGGGTCCCTTTGAAGCTTTCTTT. It translates to CASGQGPFEAFF.

The chain uses TRBV13 and TRBJ1-5, with no clear D. The germline V and J ends were trimmed by 0 bases and 7 bases, with 7 bases remaining between them. Germline V gene data show CDR1 as PRHDT and CDR2 as FYEKMQ (reference sequence). The CDR3 is 13 residues long. CDR3: CASSLGLEQPQHF. In DNA, the CDR3 is TGTGCCAGCAGCTTAGGATTGGAGCAGCCCCAGCATTTT.

The V gene is TRBV15, the J gene TRBJ2-4; D gene ambiguous. From germline, CDR1 is LNHNV and CDR2 YYDKDF (reference sequence). Trimming shortened V by 5 bases and J by 6 bases, and 14 bases separated the two germline ends. The CDR3 covers 14 residues. The CDR3 DNA is TGTGCCACCAGCGGAGCAGGCAGCAGAAACATTCAGTACTTC. It yields the protein CATSGAGSRNIQYF.

The chain employs TRBV18 and TRBJ2-2; TRBD1 or TRBD2 may be the D gene (5 bases each). V dropped 3 bases and J dropped 4 bases, with 15 bases sitting between them. The CDR3 extends over 16 amino acids. The germline V gene has CDR1 KGHSH and CDR2 LQKENI. The CDR3 DNA follows: TGTGCCAGCTCACCTCGGCCTACGGGGACCACCGGGGAGCTGTTTTTT. Encoded protein: CASSPRPTGTTGELFF.

The chain carries TRBV27 and TRBJ1-1; D unclear. This CDR3 region has 13 residues. Germline-derived CDR1 and CDR2 are MNHEY and SMNVEV (reference sequence). The V end was cut by 4 bases, the J end by 2 bases, with 8 bases between. This CDR3 reads CASSWNLNTEAFF. The CDR3 coding sequence is TGTGCCAGCAGTTGGAACCTTAACACTGAAGCTTTCTTT.

The chain combines TRBV9 with TRBJ2-1; D unclear. The V gene's germline CDR1 is SGDLS and CDR2 YYNGEE. V shed 9 bases and J shed 6 bases, with 4 bases lying between them. The CDR3 is made up of 9 amino acids. CDR3 sequence reads: CATGNEQFF. The CDR3 DNA follows: TGTGCCACGGGCAATGAGCAGTTCTTC.